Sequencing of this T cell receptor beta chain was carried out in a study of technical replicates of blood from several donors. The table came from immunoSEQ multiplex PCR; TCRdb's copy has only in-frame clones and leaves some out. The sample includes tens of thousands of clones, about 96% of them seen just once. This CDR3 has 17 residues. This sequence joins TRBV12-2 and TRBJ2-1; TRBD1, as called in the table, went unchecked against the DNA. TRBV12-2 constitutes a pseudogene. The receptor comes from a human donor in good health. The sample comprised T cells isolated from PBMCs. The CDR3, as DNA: TGTGCAAGTCGCTTAGCGCGGGTGGAACAGGGACGAAATGAGCAGTTCTTC. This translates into CASRLARVEQGRNEQFF.